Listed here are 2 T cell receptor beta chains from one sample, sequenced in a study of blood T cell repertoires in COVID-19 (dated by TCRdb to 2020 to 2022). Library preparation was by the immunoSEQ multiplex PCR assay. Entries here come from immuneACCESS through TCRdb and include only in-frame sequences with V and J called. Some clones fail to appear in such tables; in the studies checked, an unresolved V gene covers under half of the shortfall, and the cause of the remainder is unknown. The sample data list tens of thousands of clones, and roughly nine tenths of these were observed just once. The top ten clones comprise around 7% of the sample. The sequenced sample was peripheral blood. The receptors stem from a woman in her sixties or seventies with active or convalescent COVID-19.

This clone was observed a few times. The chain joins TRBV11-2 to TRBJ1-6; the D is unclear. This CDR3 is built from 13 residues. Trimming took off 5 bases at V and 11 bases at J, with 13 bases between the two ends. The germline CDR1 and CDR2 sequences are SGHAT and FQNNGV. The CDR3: CASSTGVAAPLHF. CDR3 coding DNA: TGTGCCAGCAGCACCGGGGTAGCTGCACCCCTCCACTTT. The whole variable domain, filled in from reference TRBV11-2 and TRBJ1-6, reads EAGVAQSPRYKIIEKRQSVAFWCNPISGHATLYWYQQILGQGPKLLIQFQNNGVVDDSQLPKDRFSAERLKGVDSTLKIQPAKLEDSAVYLCASSTGVAAPLHFGNGTRLTVT.

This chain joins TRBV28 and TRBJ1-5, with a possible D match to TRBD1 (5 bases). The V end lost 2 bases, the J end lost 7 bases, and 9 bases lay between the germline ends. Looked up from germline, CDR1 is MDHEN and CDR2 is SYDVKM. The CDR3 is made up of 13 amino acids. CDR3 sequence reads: CASSLQGGQPQHF. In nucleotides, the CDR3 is TGTGCCAGCAGTTTACAGGGCGGACAGCCCCAGCATTTT.